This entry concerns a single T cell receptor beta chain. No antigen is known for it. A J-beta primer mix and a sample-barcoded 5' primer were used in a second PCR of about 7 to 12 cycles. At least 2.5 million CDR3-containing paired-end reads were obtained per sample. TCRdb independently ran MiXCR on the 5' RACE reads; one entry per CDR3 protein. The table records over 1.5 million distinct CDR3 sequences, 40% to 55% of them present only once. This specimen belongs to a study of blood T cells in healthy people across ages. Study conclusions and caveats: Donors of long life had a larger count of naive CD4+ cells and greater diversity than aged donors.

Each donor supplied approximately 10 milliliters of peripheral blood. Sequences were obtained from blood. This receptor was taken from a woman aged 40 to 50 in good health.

The CDR3 DNA sequence: TGTGCCAGCAGGCCCGGGTCCATCGAGCAGTTCTTC. This translates into CASRPGSIEQFF. The chain has TRBV7-9 and TRBJ2-1; D gene unclear. The V end was cut by 6 bases, the J end by 10 bases, with 13 bases between. CDR1 is SEHNR, CDR2 FQNEAQ, per germline (reference sequence). The CDR3 is 12 amino acids.